Each of the 10 T cell receptor beta chains below was sequenced from the same sample in a study of T cell repertoires in cytomegalovirus infection. In TCRdb, the reads were re-called with MiXCR into one record per CDR3 protein. This sample has hundreds of thousands of distinct CDR3 sequences, with 9.6% found just once. What was sequenced was PBMCs. The source of these receptors is a human donor in good health (CMV status not recorded). Some clones in this sample may be carry-over from other donors' samples.

The chain carries TRBV15 and TRBJ1-5; the match to TRBD1 covers 9 bases. The V gene's germline CDR1 is LNHNV and CDR2 YYDKDF (reference sequence). This CDR3 has 16 amino acids. J was trimmed by 3 bases and V by 3 bases; bases with no gene match: 6. The CDR3 DNA reads as TGTGCCACCAGCAGTCCCGGACAGGGGATCAATCAGCCCCAGCATTTT. It encodes CATSSPGQGINQPQHF.

This clonotype was seen ten or more times. The rearrangement links TRBV28 to TRBJ2-3, with no clear D. This CDR3 comprises 15 residues. With 2 bases removed from V and 2 bases from J, the gap between germline ends came to 11 bases. Germline V gene data show CDR1 as MDHEN and CDR2 as SYDVKM. This CDR3 reads CASSLRSAPTDTQYF. CDR3 bases: TGTGCCAGCAGTTTACGGTCGGCCCCCACAGATACGCAGTATTTT.

This clonotype was found a few times. The chain couples TRBV29-1 to TRBJ2-7; perhaps TRBD1 as D (5 bases). CDR1 is SQVTM and CDR2 is ANQGSEA in the germline V gene. CDR3 length: 12 amino acids. V was cut by 6 bases and J by 6 bases, with 15 bases left in between. This CDR3 is CSVEQGSGEQYF. In nucleotides, the CDR3 is TGCAGCGTGGAGCAGGGAAGTGGCGAGCAGTACTTC.

This clonotype was observed many times. The chain carries TRBV15 and TRBJ2-5, with D perhaps matching TRBD2 (5 bases). The CDR3 consists of 18 residues. V lost 5 bases and J lost 5, with 27 bases in between. CDR1 and CDR2 (germline): LNHNV, YYDKDF (reference sequence). The CDR3 protein is CATSGSRRTGIRVETQYF. Here the CDR3 DNA reads TGTGCCACCAGCGGATCACGCCGGACGGGGATTCGGGTGGAGACCCAGTACTTC.

This clonotype was recorded at least ten times. This sequence joins TRBV6-1 and TRBJ2-4; a possible D gene is TRBD2 (5 bases). CDR1 is MNHNS, CDR2 SASEGT, per germline. This CDR3 is 13 amino acids long. Trimming cost V 10 bases and J 4 bases, with 14 bases left between them. As DNA, the CDR3 is TGTGCCACCCGGGGAGCAGCGAAAAACATTCAGTACTTC. Translated: CATRGAAKNIQYF.

This chain connects TRBV20-1 to TRBJ2-1, with TRBD1 matching 10 bases. The germline CDR1 and CDR2 sequences are DFQATT and SNEGSKA (reference sequence). The length of the CDR3 is 16 residues. Trimming cost V 4 bases and J 3 bases; bases outside gene matches: 9. In DNA, the CDR3 is TGCAGTGCTACACGTTCGGGGACAGGGGTCTACAATGAGCAGTTCTTC. Its protein product is CSATRSGTGVYNEQFF.

This rearrangement joins TRBV2 to TRBJ2-2, with 9 bases fitting TRBD2. The CDR3 is made up of 19 amino acids. The trim removed 4 bases at V and 0 bases at J, leaving 12 bases unmatched. Germline assignment: CDR1 SNHLY and CDR2 FYNNEI. CDR3 sequence reads: CASSAVAGGKITNTGELFF. DNA of the CDR3: TGTGCCAGCAGTGCCGTGGCGGGGGGGAAGATCACGAACACCGGGGAGCTGTTTTTT.

This clonotype has just a few counts. The J gene is TRBJ2-1, the V gene TRBV9; D ambiguous. The CDR3 consists of 13 residues. V lost 0 bases, J lost 7 bases, and 8 bases lay in between. CDR1 and CDR2 (germline): SGDLS, YYNGEE. CDR3 nucleotides: TGTGCCAGCAGCGTAGGGGGTGGGAATGAGCAGTTCTTC. It translates to CASSVGGGNEQFF.

This clonotype was seen a few times. V usage is TRBV28 and J usage is TRBJ2-1; a weak D match, TRBD2 (6 bases). The germline gives CDR1 MDHEN, CDR2 SYDVKM. The ends were cut back, 8 bases at V and 6 bases at J, with 20 bases in the middle. CDR3 length equals 15 residues. The CDR3 bases are TGTGCCAGCGAGGAGGGGCGGGGTGAGATCAATGAGCAGTTCTTC. It yields the protein CASEEGRGEINEQFF.

This clonotype showed up many times. V usage is TRBV29-1 and J usage is TRBJ2-1; the match to TRBD1 covers 7 bases. CDR3 length: 15 amino acids. Per germline, CDR1 SQVTM and CDR2 ANQGSEA. V lost 7 bases, J lost 2 bases, and 11 bases stayed unmatched. In nucleotides, the CDR3 is TGCAGCGCTTATAAAAAGGGGGCCACCTACAATGAGCAGTTCTTC. Translation: CSAYKKGATYNEQFF.